The next 2 T cell receptor beta chains were all read from a single sample in a study of CD8 T cells in Susac syndrome. The RNA, roughly 0.45 to 1 ug, was put through reverse transcription using random hexamers. TCRdb redid the calling of the immunoSEQ multiplex PCR reads with MiXCR, one entry per CDR3 protein. The sample shows 140,000 to 150,000 distinct CDR3 sequences, nearly 97% of them seen only once. The sequenced sample consisted of CD4+ T cells from PBMCs. These receptors all stem from a human donor with Susac syndrome.

This clonotype was recorded only once. The gene calls are TRBV20-1 and TRBJ1-1; 7 bases line up with TRBD1. This CDR3 comprises 13 residues. In germline, CDR1 is DFQATT, CDR2 SNEGSKA (reference sequence). V lost 1 base and J lost 4; bases outside the gene matches: 3. The CDR3 region has the DNA TGCAGTGCTAGAGGACAGGGAGTCACTGAAGCTTTCTTT. This codes for CSARGQGVTEAFF.

J is TRBJ1-2 and V is TRBV7-9; 7 bases map to TRBD1. Per the germline V gene, CDR1 is SEHNR and CDR2 is FQNEAQ (reference sequence). Trimming took 4 bases from V and 8 from J; bases not matched to a gene: 7. The CDR3 is made up of 13 amino acids. CDR3 in amino acids: CASSSQGVGGYTF. The CDR3 DNA is TGTGCCAGCAGCTCGCAGGGGGTCGGGGGCTACACCTTC.